This T cell receptor (beta chain) was documented in a study of blood T cells in healthy people across ages. With respect to this clonotype: This may be a read error, as it is one base from a much larger clone.

CDR1 and CDR2 from the germline V gene are DFQATT and SNEGSKA (reference sequence). The CDR3 covers 14 residues. A second PCR of about 6 to 12 cycles used a sample-barcoded 5' primer and a J-beta primer mix. MiXCR, run by TCRdb on the 5' RACE reads, gives a single entry per CDR3 protein. In the table there are more than 450,000 distinct CDR3 sequences, around a quarter of which are singletons. The same specimen was also included in a second study, on T cells of mothers and their children.

The sample comprised blood. The receptor was isolated from a boy aged 2 to 9 in good health. The genes are TRBV20-1 and TRBJ2-3, with D perhaps matching TRBD1 (5 bases). The CDR3 loop reads CGATQGREPDTQYF. The CDR3 bases are TGCGGTGCTACTCAGGGCAGGGAACCAGATACGCAGTATTTT.